This T cell receptor (beta chain) originates from a study of blood T cell repertoires in COVID-19. The overall study: Acute and convalescent COVID-19 specimens originated in the United States, Italy and Spain. Sources were T cells, B-cell-depleted T cells, or PBMCs; the material itself was cDNA or gDNA.

How the authors handled the data: Amplification with reference gene primers provided the estimates of nucleated cell counts. Some clones are missing from TCRdb's copy, which holds only in-frame ones; the method was immunoSEQ multiplex PCR. The V and J calls and clone size are taken from that table; D and trimming were inferred from the DNA. The repertoire has under 130,000 clones, about 90% of them found once; the top ten carry around 3.1%. The V end was cut by 5 bases, the J end by 2 bases, with 17 bases between. The CDR3 has 16 amino acids. Germline V gives CDR1 KGHDR, CDR2 SFDVKD. The chain links TRBV24-1 to TRBJ2-5; perhaps TRBD1 as D (6 bases). This TCR was sampled from a man aged 50 to 59 in a cohort sampled during active COVID-19. The sample comprised peripheral blood. The CDR3 loop reads CATSAVRQAGQETQYF. DNA of the CDR3: TGTGCCACCAGTGCGGTCCGACAGGCCGGGCAAGAGACCCAGTACTTC.